This TCR beta chain is from a study of blood T cell repertoires in COVID-19 (TCRdb year 2020). Describing the broader study: Samples from collaborators originated in the United States, Italy and Spain and spanned both the acute and convalescent phases of COVID-19. The material from the prospective study consisted of cDNA or gDNA derived from T cells, B-cell-depleted T cells, or PBMCs. Deeply sampled blood TCRbeta repertoires from subjects exposed to, actively infected with, or recovered from COVID-19 were included in the dataset. A freely available public database, intended as a resource for researchers studying the immune response to SARS-CoV-2, is where the repertoires were released. The samples were drawn from the first 160 participants of the ongoing ImmuneRACE study and from 1,200 or so subjects provided by 6 global collaborators. Nearly every sample came with metadata listing a de-identified subject ID, COVID-19 status, age in years and sex. HLA class I and class II types, where available, came from metadata supplied by the sample provider rather than from assay-based typing.

The collaborating institutions used their own protocols to collect whole blood in K2EDTA tubes. For TCRbeta analysis, collaborators shipped samples in one of three forms: frozen whole blood, isolated PBMCs, or DNA extracted from either of those sample types. Here is what the overall study found, with its caveats: How much clinical and demographic metadata was included differed by source and by participant, and the metadata was provided uncurated.

The CDR3 has 15 amino acids, counting the end cysteine and phenylalanine. The entry retains the CDR3 DNA only, 45 bases that are in frame from base 1. CDR1 SNHLY and CDR2 FYNNEI are derived from the germline V gene. Clipping removes 2 bases from V and 4 bases from J, with 5 as the unmatched junction base count. TCRbeta CDR3 regions were amplified from genomic DNA using the immunoSEQ Assay, a bias-controlled multiplex PCR. In the paper's pipeline: The number of nucleated cells in each sample was estimated by amplification of reference gene primers within the assay. To quantify the absolute abundance of each unique TCRbeta CDR3 rearrangement, sequence reads were collapsed and filtered. For each sample, productive Simpson clonality was calculated as the square root of Simpson's diversity index over productive rearrangements. The source is immuneACCESS, and TCRdb retained only in-frame sequences with V and J called. Part of the clones is not carried over; for the studies checked, unresolved V genes explain less than half of this, and the remainder is unexplained. The D gene and trimming were derived from the DNA, and the V and J assignments and clone size from that table. Across this sample there are 100,000 to 120,000 clones, with 70% to 90% seen only once. The top ten clonotypes cover over 3% of the sample.

This clone was detected only once. Its cognate antigen has yet to be identified. No per-base quality is available; no much larger clone lies one base away. This chain joins TRBV2 to TRBJ1-3; 7 central nucleotides agree with TRBD1. Specimen: peripheral blood. This TCR was sampled from a woman between 45 and 65 years old with acute or convalescent COVID-19. The nucleotide sequence is TGTGCCAGCAGTGAAAGGGGGACAGAAGGAAACACCATATATTTT. Translated, this is CASSERGTEGNTIYF. Reference TRBV2 and TRBJ1-3 genes cover what lies past the CDR3, so the full variable domain is EPEVTQTPSHQVTQMGQEVILRCVPISNHLYFYWYRQILGQKVEFLVSFYNNEISEKSEIFDDQFSVERPDGSNFTLKIRSTKLEDSAMYFCASSERGTEGNTIYFGEGSWLTVV.